This T cell receptor (beta chain) is from a study of post-analysis software for immune sequencing data. Study at large: Patients with relapsing-remitting, secondary progressive and progressive-relapsing multiple sclerosis courses were all represented. Findings and caveats of the study: Roughly 5 TRBV segments, TRBV5-6, TRBV5-1 and TRBV20-1 among them, were found more frequent in patients than controls. Batch-matched samples strongly co-clustered by F measure. The normalized Chao1 diversity of multiple sclerosis patients was significantly lower than that of controls.

This clonotype appeared a few times. The antigen is unknown. A read error may explain this, as a much larger clone is one base away. The CDR3 is 11 amino acids. Germline lookup yields CDR1 DFQATT and CDR2 SNEGSKA (reference sequence). The TCR beta cDNA libraries contained unique molecular identifiers. TCRdb called the PCR reads again in MiXCR, with one record for every CDR3 protein. This table has roughly 870,000 distinct CDR3 sequences, roughly 50% appearing once. The chain has TRBV20-1 and TRBJ2-7; unclear D gene. This TCR derives from a girl aged 10 to 17 with multiple sclerosis. The material sequenced was blood. CDR3 loop: CRAPTAHEQYF. CDR3 DNA: TGCAGGGCCCCGACGGCCCACGAGCAGTACTTC.